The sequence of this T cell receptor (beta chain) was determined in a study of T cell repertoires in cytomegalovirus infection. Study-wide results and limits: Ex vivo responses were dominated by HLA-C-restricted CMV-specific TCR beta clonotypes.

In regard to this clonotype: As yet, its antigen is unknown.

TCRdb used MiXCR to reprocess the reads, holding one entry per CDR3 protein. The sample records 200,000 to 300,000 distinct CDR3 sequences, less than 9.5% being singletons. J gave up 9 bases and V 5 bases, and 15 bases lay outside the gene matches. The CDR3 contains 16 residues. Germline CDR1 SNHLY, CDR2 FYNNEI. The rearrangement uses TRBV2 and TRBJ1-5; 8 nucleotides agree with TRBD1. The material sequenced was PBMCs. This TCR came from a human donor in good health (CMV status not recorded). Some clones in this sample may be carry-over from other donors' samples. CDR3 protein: CASSSSLGQATRPQHF. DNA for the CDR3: TGTGCCAGCAGTTCATCCTTGGGACAGGCTACACGGCCCCAGCATTTT.